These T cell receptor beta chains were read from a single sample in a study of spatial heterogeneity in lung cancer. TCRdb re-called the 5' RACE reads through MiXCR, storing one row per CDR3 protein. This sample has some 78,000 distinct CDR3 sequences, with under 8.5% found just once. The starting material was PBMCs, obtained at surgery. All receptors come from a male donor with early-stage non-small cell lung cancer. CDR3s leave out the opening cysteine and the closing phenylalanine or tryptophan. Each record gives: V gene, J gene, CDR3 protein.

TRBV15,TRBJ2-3,ATSPAALGFTDTQY
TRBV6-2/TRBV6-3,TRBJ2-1,ASSPPGQAHNEQF
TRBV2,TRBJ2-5,ASSGLAGDGETQY
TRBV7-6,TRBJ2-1,ASSLGQGFNNEQF
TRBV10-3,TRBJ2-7,AIFSGGGDYEQY
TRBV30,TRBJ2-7,AWSPSWGAVSYEQY
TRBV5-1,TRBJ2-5,ASSLGVNRPSQTQY
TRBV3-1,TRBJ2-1,ASSYGTGVHNEQF
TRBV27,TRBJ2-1,ASARTDKYNEQF
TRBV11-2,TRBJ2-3,ASSLVGEGTDTQY
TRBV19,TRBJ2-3,ASQDRGFTDTQY
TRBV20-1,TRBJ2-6,SALLPGAGANVLT
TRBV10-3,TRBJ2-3,AISVMEVAQY
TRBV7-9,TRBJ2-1,ASSLAPWQGSGEQF
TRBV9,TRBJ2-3,ASSSGTGEGTDTQY
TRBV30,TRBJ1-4,AWSLSLGEKLF
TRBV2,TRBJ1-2,ASSVGQGNVYGYT
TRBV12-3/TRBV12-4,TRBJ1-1,ASRTRGAPEAF
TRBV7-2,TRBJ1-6,ASSSGTGYNSPLH
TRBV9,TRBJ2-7,ASSPSGSYEQY
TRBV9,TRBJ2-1,ASSVTSGVQNEQF
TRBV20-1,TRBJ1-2,SASDGANYGYT
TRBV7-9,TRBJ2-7,ASKGPHYEQY
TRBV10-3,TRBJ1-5,AIRDRENQPQH
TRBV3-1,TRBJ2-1,ASSPTSGRALQF
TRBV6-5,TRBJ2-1,ASRVDAYNEQF
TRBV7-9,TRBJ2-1,ASSPHHEQF
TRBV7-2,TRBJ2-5,ASSSAASGSRTQY
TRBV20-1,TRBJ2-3,SAPGLDFTDTQY
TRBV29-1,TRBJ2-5,SVVGDGSQETQY
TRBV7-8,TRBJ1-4,ATGGFGEKLF
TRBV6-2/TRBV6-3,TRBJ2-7,ASSYTIAGGLPYSYEQY
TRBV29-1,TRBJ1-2,SVERSGTGST
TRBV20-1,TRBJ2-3,SARDPGQGLSDTQY
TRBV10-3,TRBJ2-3,AIRPNPERERTDTQY